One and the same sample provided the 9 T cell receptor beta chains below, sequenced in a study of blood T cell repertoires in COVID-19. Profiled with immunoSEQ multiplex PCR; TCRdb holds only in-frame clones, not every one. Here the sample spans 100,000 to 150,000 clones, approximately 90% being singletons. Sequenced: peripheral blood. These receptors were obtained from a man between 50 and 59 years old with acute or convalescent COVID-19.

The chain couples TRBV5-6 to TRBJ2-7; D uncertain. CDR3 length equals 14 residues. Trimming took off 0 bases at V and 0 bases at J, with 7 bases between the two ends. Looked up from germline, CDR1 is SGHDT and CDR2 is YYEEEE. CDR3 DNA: TGTGCCAGCAGCTTGGGAGGTAGCTCCTACGAGCAGTACTTC. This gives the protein CASSLGGSSYEQYF.

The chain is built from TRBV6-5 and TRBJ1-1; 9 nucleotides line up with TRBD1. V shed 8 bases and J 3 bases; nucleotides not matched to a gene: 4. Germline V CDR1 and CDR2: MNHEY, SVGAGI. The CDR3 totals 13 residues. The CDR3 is CASVRQGDTEAFF. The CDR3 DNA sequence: TGTGCCAGCGTGAGACAGGGGGACACTGAAGCTTTCTTT.

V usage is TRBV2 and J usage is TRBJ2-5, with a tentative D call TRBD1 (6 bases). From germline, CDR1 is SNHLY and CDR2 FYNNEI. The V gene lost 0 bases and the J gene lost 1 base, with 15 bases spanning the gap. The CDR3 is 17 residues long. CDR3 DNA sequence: TGTGCCAGCAGTGAAGCGACAGGCCTCCGCATCCAAGAGACCCAGTACTTC. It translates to CASSEATGLRIQETQYF.

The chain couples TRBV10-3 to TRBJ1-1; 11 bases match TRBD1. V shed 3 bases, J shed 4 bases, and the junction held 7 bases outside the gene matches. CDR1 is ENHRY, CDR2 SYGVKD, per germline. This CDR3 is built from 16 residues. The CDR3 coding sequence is TGTGCCATCAGTGACGGACAGGGGGCAGGACGCACTGAAGCTTTCTTT. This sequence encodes CAISDGQGAGRTEAFF.

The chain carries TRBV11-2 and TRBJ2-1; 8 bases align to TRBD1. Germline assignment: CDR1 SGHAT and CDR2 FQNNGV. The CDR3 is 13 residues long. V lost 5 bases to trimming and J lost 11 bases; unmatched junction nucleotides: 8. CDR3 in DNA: TGTGCCAGCAGCCCGACAGGGGTTACTAAGCAGTTCTTC. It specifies CASSPTGVTKQFF.

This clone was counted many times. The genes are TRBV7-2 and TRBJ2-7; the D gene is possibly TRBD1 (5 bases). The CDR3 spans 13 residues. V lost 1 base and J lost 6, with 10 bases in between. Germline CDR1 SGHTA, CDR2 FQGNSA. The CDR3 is CASSLGLGVEQYF. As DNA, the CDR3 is TGTGCCAGCAGCTTAGGATTAGGGGTCGAGCAGTACTTC.

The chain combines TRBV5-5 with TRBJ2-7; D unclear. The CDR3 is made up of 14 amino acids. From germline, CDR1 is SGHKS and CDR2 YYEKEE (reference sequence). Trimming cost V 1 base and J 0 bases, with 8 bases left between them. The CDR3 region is CASSLYGSSYEQYF. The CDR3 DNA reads TGTGCCAGCAGCTTGTATGGCAGCTCCTACGAGCAGTACTTC.

As DNA, the CDR3 is TGTGCCAGCAGTGTTCAGGGCCCGGGACGGGGGAATTCACCCCTCCACTTT. Translated, it gives CASSVQGPGRGNSPLHF. V usage is TRBV2 and J usage is TRBJ1-6, with D possibly being TRBD1 (5 bases). The ends were cut back, 4 bases at V and 7 bases at J, with 20 bases in the middle. This CDR3 is 17 amino acids long. CDR1 and CDR2 (germline): SNHLY, FYNNEI.

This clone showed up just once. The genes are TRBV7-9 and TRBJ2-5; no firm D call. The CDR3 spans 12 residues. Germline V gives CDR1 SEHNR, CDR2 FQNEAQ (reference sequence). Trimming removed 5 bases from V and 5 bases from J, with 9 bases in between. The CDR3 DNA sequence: TGTGCCAGCAGCATCCTCCGGGAGACCCAGTACTTC. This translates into CASSILRETQYF.